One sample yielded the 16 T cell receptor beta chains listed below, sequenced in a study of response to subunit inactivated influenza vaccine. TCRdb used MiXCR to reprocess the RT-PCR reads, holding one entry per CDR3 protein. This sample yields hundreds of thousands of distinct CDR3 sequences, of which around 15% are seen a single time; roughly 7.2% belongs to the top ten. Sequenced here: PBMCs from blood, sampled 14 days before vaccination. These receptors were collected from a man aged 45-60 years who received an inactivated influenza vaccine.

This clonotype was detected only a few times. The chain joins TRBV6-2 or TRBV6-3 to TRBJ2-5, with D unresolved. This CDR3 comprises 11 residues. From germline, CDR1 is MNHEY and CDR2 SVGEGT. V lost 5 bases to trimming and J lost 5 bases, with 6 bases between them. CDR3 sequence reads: CASSAMETQYF. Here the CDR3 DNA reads TGTGCCAGCAGTGCCATGGAGACCCAGTACTTC.

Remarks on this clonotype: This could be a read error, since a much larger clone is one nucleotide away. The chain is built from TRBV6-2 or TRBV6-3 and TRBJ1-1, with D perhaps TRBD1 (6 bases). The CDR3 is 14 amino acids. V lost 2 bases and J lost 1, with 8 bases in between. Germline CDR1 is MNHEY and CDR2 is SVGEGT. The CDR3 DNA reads TGTGCCAGCAGTTACGGGACACCGAACACTGAAGCTTTCTTT. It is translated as CASSYGTPNTEAFF.

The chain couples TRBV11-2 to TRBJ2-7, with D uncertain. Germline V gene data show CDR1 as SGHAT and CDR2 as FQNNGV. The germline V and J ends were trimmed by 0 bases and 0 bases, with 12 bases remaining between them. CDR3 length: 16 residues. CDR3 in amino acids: CASSLEVGPSSYEQYF. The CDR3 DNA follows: TGTGCCAGCAGCTTAGAGGTGGGCCCAAGCTCCTACGAGCAGTACTTC.

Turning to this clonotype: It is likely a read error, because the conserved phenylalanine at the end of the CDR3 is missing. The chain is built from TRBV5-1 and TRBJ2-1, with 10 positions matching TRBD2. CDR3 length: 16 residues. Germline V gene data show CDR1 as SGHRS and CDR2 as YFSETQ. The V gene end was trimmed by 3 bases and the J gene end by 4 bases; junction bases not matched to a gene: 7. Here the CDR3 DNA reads TGCGCCAGCAGCTATATTAGCGGGAGGTCGTACAATGAGCAGTTCGTC. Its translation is CASSYISGRSYNEQFV.

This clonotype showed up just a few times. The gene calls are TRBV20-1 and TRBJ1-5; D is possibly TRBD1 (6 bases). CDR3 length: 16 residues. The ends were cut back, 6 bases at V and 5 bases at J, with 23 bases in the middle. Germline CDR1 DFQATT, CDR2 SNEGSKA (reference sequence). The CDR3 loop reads CSADQNWGARDQPQHF. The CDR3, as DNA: TGCAGTGCCGATCAAAATTGGGGGGCGAGGGATCAGCCCCAGCATTTT.

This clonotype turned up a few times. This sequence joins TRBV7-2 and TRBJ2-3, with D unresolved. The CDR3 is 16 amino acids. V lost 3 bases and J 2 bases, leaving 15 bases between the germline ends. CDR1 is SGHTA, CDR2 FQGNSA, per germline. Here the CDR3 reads CASSFGSAIPTDTQYF. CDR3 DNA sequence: TGTGCCAGCAGCTTCGGCAGCGCAATCCCCACAGATACGCAGTATTTT.

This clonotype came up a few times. The DNA of the CDR3 is TGTGCCAGCAGCCTGGAGGGGGGACACTACAATGAGCAGTTCTTC. Translating gives CASSLEGGHYNEQFF. The J gene is TRBJ2-1, the V gene TRBV5-5; D is possibly TRBD1 or TRBD2 (6 bases each). The V end was cut by 4 bases, the J end by 3 bases, with 14 bases between. The length of the CDR3 is 15 residues. Germline CDR1 is SGHKS and CDR2 is YYEKEE (reference sequence).

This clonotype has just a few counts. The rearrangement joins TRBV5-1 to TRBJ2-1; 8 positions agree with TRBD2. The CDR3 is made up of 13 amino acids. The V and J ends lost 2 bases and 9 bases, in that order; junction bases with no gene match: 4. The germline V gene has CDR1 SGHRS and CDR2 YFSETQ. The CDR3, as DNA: TGCGCCAGCAGCTTCATAGCGGGACGTGAGCAGTTCTTC. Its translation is CASSFIAGREQFF. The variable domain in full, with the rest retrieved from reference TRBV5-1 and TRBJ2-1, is KAGVTQTPRYLIKTRGQQVTLSCSPISGHRSVSWYQQTPGQGLQFLFEYFSETQRNKGNFPGRFSGRQFSNSRSEMNVSTLELGDSALYLCASSFIAGREQFFGPGTRLTVL.

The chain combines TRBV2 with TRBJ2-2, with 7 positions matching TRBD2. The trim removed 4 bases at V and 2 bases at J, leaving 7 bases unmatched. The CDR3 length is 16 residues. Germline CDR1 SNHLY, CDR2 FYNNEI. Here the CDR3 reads CASSVRGDLNTGELFF. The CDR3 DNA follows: TGTGCCAGCAGTGTACGGGGGGATCTAAACACCGGGGAGCTGTTTTTT.

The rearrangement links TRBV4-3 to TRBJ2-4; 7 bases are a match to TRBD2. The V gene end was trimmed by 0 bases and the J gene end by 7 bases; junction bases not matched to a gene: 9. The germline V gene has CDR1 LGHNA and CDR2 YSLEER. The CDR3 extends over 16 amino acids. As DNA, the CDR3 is TGCGCCAGCAGCCAAGACCTCACGGGAGGTTGGAACATTCAGTACTTC. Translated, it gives CASSQDLTGGWNIQYF.

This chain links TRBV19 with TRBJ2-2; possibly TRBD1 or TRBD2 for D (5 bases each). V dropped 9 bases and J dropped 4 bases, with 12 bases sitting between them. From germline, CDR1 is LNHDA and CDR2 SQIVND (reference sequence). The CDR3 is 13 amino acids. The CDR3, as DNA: TGTGCCAGCCGTCGTGGGGGCACCGGGGAGCTGTTTTTT. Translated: CASRRGGTGELFF.

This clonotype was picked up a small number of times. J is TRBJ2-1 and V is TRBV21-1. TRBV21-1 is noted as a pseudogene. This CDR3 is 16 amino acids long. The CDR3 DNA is TGTGCCAGCAGCAAAGTTTTCCTAGGTCCCCTCAATGAGCAGTTCTTC. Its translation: CASSKVFLGPLNEQFF.

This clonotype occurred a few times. The CDR3 is CASSYVGDADTQYF. CDR3 coding DNA: TGTGCCAGCAGTTACGTGGGGGACGCAGATACGCAGTATTTT. This chain links TRBV6-2 or TRBV6-3 with TRBJ2-3; D is perhaps TRBD1 or TRBD2 (5 bases each). The ends were cut back, 2 bases at V and 4 bases at J, with 10 bases in the middle. Germline assignment: CDR1 MNHEY and CDR2 SVGEGT. The CDR3 has 14 amino acids.

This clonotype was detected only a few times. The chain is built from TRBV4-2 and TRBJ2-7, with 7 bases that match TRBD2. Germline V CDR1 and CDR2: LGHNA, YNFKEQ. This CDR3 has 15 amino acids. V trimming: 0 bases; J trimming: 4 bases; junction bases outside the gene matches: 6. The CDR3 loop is CASSQEGTKSYEQYF. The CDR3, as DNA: TGTGCCAGCAGCCAAGAAGGGACTAAGTCTTACGAGCAGTACTTC.

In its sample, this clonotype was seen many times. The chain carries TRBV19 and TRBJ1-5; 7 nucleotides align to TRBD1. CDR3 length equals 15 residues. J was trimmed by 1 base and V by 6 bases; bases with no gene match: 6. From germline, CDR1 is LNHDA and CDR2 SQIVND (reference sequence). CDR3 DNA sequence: TGTGCCAGTAGATCGACAGGGCAGAGCAATCAGCCCCAGCATTTT. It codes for CASRSTGQSNQPQHF.

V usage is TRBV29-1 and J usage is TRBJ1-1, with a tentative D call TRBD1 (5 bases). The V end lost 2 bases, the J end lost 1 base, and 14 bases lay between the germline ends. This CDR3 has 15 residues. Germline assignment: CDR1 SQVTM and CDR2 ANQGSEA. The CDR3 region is CSVETAGGRNTEAFF. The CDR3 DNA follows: TGCAGCGTTGAAACGGCCGGGGGGAGGAACACTGAAGCTTTCTTT.